The table lists the clone carrying this TCR beta chain with many counts. Antigen: not known. The data were obtained in a study of T cells in Graves' hyperthyroidism and ophthalmopathy. About the study: Peripheral blood collection took place at initial diagnosis, before any treatment.

Overall study results and limits: Blood shared most expanded thyroid clonotypes above 0.001.

From RNA transcripts, TCR beta CDR3 regions were amplified. The TCR CDR3 first-round RT-PCR relied on the HTBI primer set. Each CDR3 protein is one row after TCRdb ran MiXCR on the multiplex PCR reads. The sample shows about 420,000 distinct CDR3 sequences, roughly an eighth of them seen only once. With a duration under 2 months, the hyperthyroidism was newly diagnosed in patients aged 18 to 65. The diagnoses drew upon clinical symptoms, serum thyroxine and TRAb, thyroid ultrasound and orbital computed tomography. The specimen was blood. The TCR was taken from a woman younger than 35 with Graves' hyperthyroidism.

This CDR3 reads CASSLRSGETQYF. The CDR3 nucleotides are TGTGCCAGCAGCTTAAGATCGGGGGAGACCCAGTACTTC. This chain joins TRBV11-2 and TRBJ2-5, with D possibly matching TRBD2 (5 bases). Germline CDR1 reads SGHAT; CDR2 reads FQNNGV. Deletions cut 2 bases from V and 5 bases from J, with 9 bases between. The CDR3 covers 13 residues.